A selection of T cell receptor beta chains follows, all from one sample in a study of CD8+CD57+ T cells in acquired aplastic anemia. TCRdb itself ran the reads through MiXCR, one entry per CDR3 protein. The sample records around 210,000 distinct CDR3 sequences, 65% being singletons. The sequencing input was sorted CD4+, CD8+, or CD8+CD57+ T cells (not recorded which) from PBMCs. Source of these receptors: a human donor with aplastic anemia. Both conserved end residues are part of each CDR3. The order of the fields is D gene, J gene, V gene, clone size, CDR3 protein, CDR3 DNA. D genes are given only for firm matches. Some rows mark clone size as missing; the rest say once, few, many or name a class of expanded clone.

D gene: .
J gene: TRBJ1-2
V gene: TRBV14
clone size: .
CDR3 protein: CASSQVQGAYGYTF
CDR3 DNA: TGTGCCAGCAGCCAAGTTCAAGGGGCATATGGCTACACCTTC

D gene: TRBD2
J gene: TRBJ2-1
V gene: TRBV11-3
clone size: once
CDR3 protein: CASSLASGGGDNEQFF
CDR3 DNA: TGTGCCAGCAGCTTAGCTAGCGGGGGGGGTGACAATGAGCAGTTCTTC

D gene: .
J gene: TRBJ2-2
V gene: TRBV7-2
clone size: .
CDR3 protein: CASTQDRPANTGELFF
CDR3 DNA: TGTGCCAGCACCCAGGACAGACCCGCGAACACCGGGGAGCTGTTTTTT

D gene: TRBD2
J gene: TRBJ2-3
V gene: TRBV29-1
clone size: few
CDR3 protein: CSVVPSGGTYTQYF
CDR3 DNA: TGCAGCGTTGTCCCCAGCGGGGGGACGTATACGCAGTATTTT

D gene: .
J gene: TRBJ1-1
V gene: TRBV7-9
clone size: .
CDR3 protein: CASRLDLRHTEAFF
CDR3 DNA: TGTGCCAGCAGGCTGGACCTCCGGCACACTGAAGCTTTCTTT

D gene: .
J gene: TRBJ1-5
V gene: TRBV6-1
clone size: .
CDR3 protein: CASMTQGNQPQHF
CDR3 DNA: TGTGCCAGCATGACCCAGGGTAATCAGCCCCAGCATTTT

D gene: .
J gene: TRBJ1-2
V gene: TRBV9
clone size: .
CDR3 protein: CASSPRPLGGNYGYTF
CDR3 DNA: TGTGCCAGCAGCCCTCGCCCCCTGGGAGGTAACTATGGCTACACCTTC

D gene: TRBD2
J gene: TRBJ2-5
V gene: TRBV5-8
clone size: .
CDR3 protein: CASSRGLAGGQETQYF
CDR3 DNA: TGTGCCAGCAGCAGGGGACTAGCGGGAGGGCAAGAGACCCAGTACTTC

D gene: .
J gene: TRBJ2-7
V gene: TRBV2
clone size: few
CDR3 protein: CASREGSYEQYF
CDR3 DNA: TGTGCCAGCAGGGAGGGTTCCTACGAGCAGTACTTC

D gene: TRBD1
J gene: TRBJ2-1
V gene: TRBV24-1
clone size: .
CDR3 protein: CATSDLNRGMDNEQFF
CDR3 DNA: TGTGCCACCAGTGATTTGAACAGGGGGATGGACAATGAGCAGTTCTTC

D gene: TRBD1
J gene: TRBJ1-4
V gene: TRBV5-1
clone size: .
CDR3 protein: CASSLDDRTGKFF
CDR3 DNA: TGCGCCAGCAGCTTGGATGACAGGACAGGGAAGTTTTTT

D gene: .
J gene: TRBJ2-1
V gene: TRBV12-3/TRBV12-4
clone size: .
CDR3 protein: CASSRLTASSYNEQFF
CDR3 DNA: TGTGCCAGCAGCAGACTGACCGCGAGCTCCTACAATGAGCAGTTCTTC

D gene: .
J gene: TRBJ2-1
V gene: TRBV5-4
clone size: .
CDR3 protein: CASSSPGVAQFF
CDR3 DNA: TGTGCCAGCAGCTCGCCCGGGGTTGCGCAGTTCTTC

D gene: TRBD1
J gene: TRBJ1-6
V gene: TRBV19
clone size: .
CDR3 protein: CASSTSTGNSPLHF
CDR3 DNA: TGTGCCAGTAGTACTTCGACAGGGAATTCACCCCTCCACTTT

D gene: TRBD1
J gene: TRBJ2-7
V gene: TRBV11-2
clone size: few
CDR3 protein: CASSPGQGREQYF
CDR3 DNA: TGTGCCAGCAGCCCAGGACAGGGGAGGGAGCAGTACTTC